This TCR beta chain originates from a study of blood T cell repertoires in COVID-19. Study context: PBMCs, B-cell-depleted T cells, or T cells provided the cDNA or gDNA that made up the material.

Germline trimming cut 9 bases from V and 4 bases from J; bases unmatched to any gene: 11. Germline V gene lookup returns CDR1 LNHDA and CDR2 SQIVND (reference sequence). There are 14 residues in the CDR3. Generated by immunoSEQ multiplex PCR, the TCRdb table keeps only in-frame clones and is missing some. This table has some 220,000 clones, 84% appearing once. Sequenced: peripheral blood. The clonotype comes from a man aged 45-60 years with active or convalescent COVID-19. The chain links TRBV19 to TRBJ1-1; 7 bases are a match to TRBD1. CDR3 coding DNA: TGTGCCAGCCGGGACAGCCGAGGAGGCACTGAAGCTTTCTTT. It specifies CASRDSRGGTEAFF.